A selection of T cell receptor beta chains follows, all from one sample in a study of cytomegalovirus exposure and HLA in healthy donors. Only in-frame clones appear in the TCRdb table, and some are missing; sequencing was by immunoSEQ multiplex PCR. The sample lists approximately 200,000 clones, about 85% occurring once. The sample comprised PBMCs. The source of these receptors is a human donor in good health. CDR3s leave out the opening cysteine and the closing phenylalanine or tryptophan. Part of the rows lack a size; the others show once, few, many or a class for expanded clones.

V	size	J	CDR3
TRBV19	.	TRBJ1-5	ASIGGTFRDNNQPQH
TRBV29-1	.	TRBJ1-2	SVGQSLNYGYT
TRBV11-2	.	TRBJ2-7	ASSLGGRGREQY
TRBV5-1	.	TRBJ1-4	ASSFGTGAEKLF
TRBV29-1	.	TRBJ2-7	SVPAPQGEQY
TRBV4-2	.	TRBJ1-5	ASSSGVGQPQH
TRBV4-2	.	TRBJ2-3	ASSQDLTGTDTQY
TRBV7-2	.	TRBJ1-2	ASAWGGEDYGYT
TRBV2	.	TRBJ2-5	ASSAQGAQY
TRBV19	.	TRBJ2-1	ASRPVAGGPNEQF
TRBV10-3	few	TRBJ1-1	AIRGHPNTEAF
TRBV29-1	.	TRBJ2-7	SVQQGSYEQY
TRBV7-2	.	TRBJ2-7	ASSLQYEQY
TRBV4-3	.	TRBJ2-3	ASSPRGRITDTQY
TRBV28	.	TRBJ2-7	ASIPAGPPRGQY
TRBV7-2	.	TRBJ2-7	ASSRTSGRALGEQY
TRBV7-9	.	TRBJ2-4	ASSLVSGENIQY
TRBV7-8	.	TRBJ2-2	ASSPGLAGENTGELF
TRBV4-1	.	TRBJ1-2	ASSQDRGWVDYGYT
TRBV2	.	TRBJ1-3	ASRQDGNSGDTIY
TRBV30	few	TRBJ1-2	AWSVRRTGEGYT
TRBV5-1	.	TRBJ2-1	ASSWQGAYEQF
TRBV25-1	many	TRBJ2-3	ASSELGLAGTDTQY
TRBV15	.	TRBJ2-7	ATARDRAESEQY
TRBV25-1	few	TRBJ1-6	ASSEFPQGNSPLH
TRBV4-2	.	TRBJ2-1	ASSQVVRREGLKWSYNEQF
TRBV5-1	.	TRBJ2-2	ASSLGLAAAGELF
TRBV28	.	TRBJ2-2	ASSLGREEVGELF
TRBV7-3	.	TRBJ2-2	ASSLTPSGYTGELF
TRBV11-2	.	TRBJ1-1	ASSLDAGTEAF
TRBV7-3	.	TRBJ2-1	ASSFSGTYNEQF
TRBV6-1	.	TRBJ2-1	ASSWGQQLNEQF
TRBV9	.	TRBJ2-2	ASSVVGLAGFRAGELF
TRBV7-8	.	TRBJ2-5	ASSLGRGVQETQY
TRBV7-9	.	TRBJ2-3	ASSFSDTQY
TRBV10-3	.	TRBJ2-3	AISDEREKPDTQY
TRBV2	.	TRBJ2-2	ASSFTGSNTGELF
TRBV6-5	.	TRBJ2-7	ASSKLAGYEQY
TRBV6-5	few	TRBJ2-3	ASSSQGANTQY
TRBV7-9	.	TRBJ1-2	ASSLELRGYT
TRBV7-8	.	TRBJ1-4	ASSFRTGLSNEKLF
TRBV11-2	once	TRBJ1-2	ASSLASTNYGYT
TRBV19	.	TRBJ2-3	ASSIATDTQY
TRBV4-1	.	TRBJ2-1	ASSQDRRESYNEQF
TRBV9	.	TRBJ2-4	ASSAGGLGNIQY
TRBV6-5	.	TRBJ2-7	ASKTGQGAYEQY
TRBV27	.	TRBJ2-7	ASSPRTGPYEQY
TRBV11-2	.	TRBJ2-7	ASSLEWTSPYEQY